This is a list of T cell receptor beta chains from one sample in a study of shared clonotypes between healthy human individuals. Method: immunoSEQ multiplex PCR; TCRdb's copy keeps in-frame clones and lacks some. In the table there are roughly 500,000 clones, 70% to 80% of which are singletons. The sequenced sample was PBMCs. Every receptor here comes from a woman in her thirties or forties in good health. Some clones in this sample may be carry-over from other donors' samples. The CDR3 runs from the conserved cysteine through the conserved F or W. The D gene is left open where the match is weak. Size is omitted from some rows. Given values are once, few, many or a class for expanded clones.

v_gene	d_gene	abundance	len	j_gene	CDR3aa	CDR3nt
TRBV9	TRBD2	few	15	TRBJ2-7	CASSVGTSGPYEQYF	TGTGCCAGCAGCGTAGGGACTAGCGGTCCCTACGAGCAGTACTTC
TRBV2	.	.	13	TRBJ2-2	CAVRDTDTGELFF	TGTGCCGTCCGGGACACAGACACCGGGGAGCTGTTTTTT
TRBV5-6	.	many	15	TRBJ2-1	CASSLPGVVDNEQFF	TGTGCCAGCAGCCTGCCGGGAGTAGTAGACAATGAGCAGTTCTTC
TRBV25-1	.	.	12	TRBJ2-6	CASSAGANVLTF	TGTGCCAGCAGTGCTGGGGCCAACGTCCTGACTTTC
TRBV6-4	.	.	15	TRBJ2-3	CASSEAGGGTDTQYF	TGTGCCAGCAGTGAGGCTGGCGGTGGCACAGATACGCAGTATTTT
TRBV19	TRBD1	.	18	TRBJ1-5	CASSIEWTGSDSNQPQHF	TGTGCCAGTAGTATAGAGTGGACAGGCTCTGATAGCAATCAGCCCCAGCATTTT
TRBV7-6	.	.	14	TRBJ2-7	CASSLDNGAYEQYF	TGTGCCAGCAGCTTAGACAACGGTGCGTACGAGCAGTACTTC
TRBV18	.	.	14	TRBJ2-1	CASSPLTEYNEQFF	TGTGCCAGCTCACCTTTGACAGAATACAATGAGCAGTTCTTC
TRBV19	TRBD2	many	15	TRBJ2-1	CASSTGLAGRHEQFF	TGTGCCAGTAGTACCGGACTAGCGGGAAGGCATGAGCAGTTCTTC
TRBV5-1	.	.	16	TRBJ2-2	CASSWRDSSNTGELFF	TGCGCCAGCAGCTGGAGGGACTCGTCGAACACCGGGGAGCTGTTTTTT
TRBV5-4	TRBD2	.	17	TRBJ2-1	CASSLGWRTSGDNEQFF	TGTGCCAGCAGCTTGGGGTGGCGGACTAGCGGTGACAATGAGCAGTTCTTC
TRBV25-1	.	.	13	TRBJ2-3	CASSEYRRDTQYF	TGTGCCAGCAGTGAATACAGAAGGGATACGCAGTATTTT